This T cell receptor beta chain was found in a study of T cell repertoires in cytomegalovirus infection. One entry per CDR3 protein results from TCRdb running MiXCR on the reads. The table records more than 500,000 distinct CDR3 sequences, approximately 15% of them present only once. This CDR3 has 17 amino acids. Trimming removed 0 bases at V and 7 bases at J, with 21 bases between. Germline V lookup: CDR1 MGHRA, CDR2 YSYEKL. This TCR came from a human donor in good health (CMV status not recorded). Some clones in this sample may be carry-over from other donors' samples. This chain links TRBV4-1 with TRBJ1-2, with no clear D. The sequenced material came from CD8+ T cells from PBMCs. The CDR3: CASSQDRPDVWIGGYTF. The CDR3 coding sequence is TGCGCCAGCAGCCAAGATCGGCCGGACGTATGGATCGGTGGCTACACCTTC.